The T cell receptor beta chain under discussion was sequenced for a study of CD8 T cells in ankylosing spondylitis. Findings and limits, study-wide: Made up of under 10 highly homologous variants, a TCR beta motif appeared characteristic of ankylosing spondylitis blood.

TCRdb passed the 5' RACE reads through MiXCR, listing each CDR3 protein once. The sample contains 200,000 to 250,000 distinct CDR3 sequences, approximately 16% of which appear only once. V was shortened by 1 base and J by 1 base, with 7 bases between the two germline ends. This CDR3 is built from 14 residues. Germline-derived CDR1 and CDR2 are LNHDA and SQIVND (reference sequence). Note on this clonotype: Its antigen remains unidentified.

The chain employs TRBV19 and TRBJ1-1, with D unclear. Sequencing was performed on blood, either unsorted or a sorted T cell fraction (not recorded which). This sequence originates from a male donor with ankylosing spondylitis. The CDR3 bases are TGTGCCAGTAGTATAGTGTTAGGGAACACTGAAGCTTTCTTT. It is translated as CASSIVLGNTEAFF.